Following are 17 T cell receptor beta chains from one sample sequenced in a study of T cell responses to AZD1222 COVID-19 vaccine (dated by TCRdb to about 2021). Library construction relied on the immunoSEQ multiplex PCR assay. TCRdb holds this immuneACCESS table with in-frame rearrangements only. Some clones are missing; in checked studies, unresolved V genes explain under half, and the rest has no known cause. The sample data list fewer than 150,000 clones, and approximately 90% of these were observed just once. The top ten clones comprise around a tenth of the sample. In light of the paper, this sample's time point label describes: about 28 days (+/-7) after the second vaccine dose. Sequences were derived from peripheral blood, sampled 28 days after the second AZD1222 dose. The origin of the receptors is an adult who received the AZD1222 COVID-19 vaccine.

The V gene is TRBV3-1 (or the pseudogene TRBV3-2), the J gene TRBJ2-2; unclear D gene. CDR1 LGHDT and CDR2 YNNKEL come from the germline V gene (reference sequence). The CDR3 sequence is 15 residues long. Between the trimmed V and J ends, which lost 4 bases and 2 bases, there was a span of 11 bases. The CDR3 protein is CASSPAGGNTGELFF. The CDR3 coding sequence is TGTGCCAGCAGCCCCGCTGGTGGAAACACCGGGGAGCTGTTTTTT.

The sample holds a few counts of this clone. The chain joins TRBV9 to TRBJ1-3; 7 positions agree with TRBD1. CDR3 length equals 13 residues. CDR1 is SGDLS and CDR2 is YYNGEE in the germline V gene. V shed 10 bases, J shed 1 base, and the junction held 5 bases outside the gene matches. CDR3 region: CASAQGSGNTIYF. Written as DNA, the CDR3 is TGTGCCTCCGCACAGGGGTCTGGAAACACCATATATTTT.

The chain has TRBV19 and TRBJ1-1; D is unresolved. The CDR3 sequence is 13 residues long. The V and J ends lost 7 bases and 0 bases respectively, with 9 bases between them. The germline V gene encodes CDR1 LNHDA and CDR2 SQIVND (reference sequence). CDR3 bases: TGTGCCAGTAACTTAGGGCTGAACACTGAAGCTTTCTTT. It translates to CASNLGLNTEAFF.

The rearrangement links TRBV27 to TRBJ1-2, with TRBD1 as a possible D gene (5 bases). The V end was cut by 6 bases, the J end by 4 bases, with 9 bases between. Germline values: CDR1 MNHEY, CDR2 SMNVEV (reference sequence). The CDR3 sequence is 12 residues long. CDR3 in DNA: TGTGCCAGCAGGGACACCGGCTATGGCTACACCTTC. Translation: CASRDTGYGYTF.

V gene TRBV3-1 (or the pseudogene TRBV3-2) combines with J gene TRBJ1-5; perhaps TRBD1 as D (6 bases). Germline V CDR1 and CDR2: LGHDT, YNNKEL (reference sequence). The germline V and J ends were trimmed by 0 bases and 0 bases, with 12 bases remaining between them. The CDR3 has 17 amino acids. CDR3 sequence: CASSQDSRGYSNQPQHF. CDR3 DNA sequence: TGTGCCAGCAGCCAAGACAGCAGGGGTTATAGCAATCAGCCCCAGCATTTT.

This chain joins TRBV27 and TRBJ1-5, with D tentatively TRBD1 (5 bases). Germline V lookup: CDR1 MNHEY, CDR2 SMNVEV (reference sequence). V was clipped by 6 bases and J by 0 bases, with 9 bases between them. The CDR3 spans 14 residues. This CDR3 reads CASRGQYSNQPQHF. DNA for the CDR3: TGTGCCAGCAGAGGACAATATAGCAATCAGCCCCAGCATTTT.

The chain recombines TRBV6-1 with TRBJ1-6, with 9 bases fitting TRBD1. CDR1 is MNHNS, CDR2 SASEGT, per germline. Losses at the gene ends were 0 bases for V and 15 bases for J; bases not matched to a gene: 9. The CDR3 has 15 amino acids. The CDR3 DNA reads TGTGCCAGCAGTGAAGCCGGGACAGGGTACGAGGACCTCCACTTT. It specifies CASSEAGTGYEDLHF.

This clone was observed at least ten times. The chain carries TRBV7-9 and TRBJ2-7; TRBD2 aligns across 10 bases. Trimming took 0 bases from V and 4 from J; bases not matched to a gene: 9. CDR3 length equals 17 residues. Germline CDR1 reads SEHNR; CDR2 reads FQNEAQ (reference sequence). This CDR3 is CASSLAELAGRGYEQYF. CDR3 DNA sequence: TGTGCCAGCAGCTTAGCCGAACTAGCGGGACGGGGGTACGAGCAGTACTTC.

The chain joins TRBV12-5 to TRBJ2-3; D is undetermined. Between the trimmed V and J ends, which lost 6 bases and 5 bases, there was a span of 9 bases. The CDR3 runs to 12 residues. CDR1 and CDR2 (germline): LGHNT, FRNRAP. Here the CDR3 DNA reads TGTGCTAGTGGCCCACGGCGAGATACGCAGTATTTT. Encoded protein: CASGPRRDTQYF.

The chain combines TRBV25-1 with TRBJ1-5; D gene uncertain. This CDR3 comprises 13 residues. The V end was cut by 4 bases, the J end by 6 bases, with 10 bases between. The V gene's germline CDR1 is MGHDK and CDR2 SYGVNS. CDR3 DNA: TGTGCCAGCAGTGGACGGGTTAGTCAGCCCCAGCATTTT. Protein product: CASSGRVSQPQHF.

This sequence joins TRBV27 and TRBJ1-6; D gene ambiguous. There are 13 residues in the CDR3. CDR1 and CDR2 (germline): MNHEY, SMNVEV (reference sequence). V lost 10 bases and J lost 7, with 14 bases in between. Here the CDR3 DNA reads TGTGCCATTCTCCGGGTTGGGAATTCACCCCTCCACTTT. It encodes CAILRVGNSPLHF.

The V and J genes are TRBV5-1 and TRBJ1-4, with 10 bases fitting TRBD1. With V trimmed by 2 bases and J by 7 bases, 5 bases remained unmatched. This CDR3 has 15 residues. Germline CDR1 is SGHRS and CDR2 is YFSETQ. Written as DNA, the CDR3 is TGCGCCAGCAGCTTTGGGGACAGGGGCCCTGAAAAACTGTTTTTT. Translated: CASSFGDRGPEKLFF.

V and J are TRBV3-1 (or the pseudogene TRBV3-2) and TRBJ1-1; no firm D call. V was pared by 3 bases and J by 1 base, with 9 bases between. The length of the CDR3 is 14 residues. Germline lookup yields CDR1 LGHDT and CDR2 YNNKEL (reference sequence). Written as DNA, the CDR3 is TGTGCCAGCAGCCAGGACGCTCCGAACACTGAAGCTTTCTTT. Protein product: CASSQDAPNTEAFF.

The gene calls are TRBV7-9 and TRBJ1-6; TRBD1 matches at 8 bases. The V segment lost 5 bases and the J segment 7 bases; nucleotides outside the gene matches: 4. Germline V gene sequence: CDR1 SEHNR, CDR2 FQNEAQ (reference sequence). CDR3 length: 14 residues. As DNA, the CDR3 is TGTGCCAGCAGCATAGGACAGGGAAATTCACCCCTCCACTTT. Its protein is CASSIGQGNSPLHF.

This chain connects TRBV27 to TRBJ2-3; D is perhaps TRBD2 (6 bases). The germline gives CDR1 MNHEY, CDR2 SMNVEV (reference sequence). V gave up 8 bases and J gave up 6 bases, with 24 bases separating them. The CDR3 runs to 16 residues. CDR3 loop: CASSQYGGPGGDTQYF. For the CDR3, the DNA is TGTGCCAGCTCTCAATATGGCGGGCCTGGGGGGGATACGCAGTATTTT.

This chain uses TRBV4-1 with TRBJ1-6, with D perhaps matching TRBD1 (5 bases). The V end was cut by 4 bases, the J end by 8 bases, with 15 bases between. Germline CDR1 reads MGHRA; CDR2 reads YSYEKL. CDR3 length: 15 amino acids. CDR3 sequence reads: CASSPPGTLHSPLHF. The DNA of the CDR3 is TGCGCCAGCAGCCCCCCCGGGACCCTACATTCACCCCTCCACTTT.

Written as DNA, the CDR3 is TGTGCCAGCAGTCGGGGCCCTGAGACAGGGGCGGACACTGAAGCTTTCTTT. Translation: CASSRGPETGADTEAFF. The gene calls are TRBV27 and TRBJ1-1; 8 bases match TRBD1. This CDR3 region has 17 residues. CDR1 and CDR2 from the germline V gene are MNHEY and SMNVEV (reference sequence). V shed 5 bases and J 3 bases; nucleotides not matched to a gene: 14.